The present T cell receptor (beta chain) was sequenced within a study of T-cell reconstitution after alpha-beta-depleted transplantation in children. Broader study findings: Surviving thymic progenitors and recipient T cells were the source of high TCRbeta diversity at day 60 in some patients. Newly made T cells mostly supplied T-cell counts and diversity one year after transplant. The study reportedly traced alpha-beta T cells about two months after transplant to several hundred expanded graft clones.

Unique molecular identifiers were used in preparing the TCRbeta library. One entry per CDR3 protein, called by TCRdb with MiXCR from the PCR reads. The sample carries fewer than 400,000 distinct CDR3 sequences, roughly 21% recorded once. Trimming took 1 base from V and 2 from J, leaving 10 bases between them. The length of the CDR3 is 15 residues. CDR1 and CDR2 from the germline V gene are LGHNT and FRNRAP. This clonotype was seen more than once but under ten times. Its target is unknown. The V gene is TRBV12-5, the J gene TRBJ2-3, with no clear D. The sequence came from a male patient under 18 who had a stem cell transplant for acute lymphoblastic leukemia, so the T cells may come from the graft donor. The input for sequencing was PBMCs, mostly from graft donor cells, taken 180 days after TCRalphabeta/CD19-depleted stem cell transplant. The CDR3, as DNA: TGTGCTAGTGGTTTGGGACTGAGTGACACAGATACGCAGTATTTT. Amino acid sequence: CASGLGLSDTDTQYF.